In this sample, the clone carrying this T cell receptor (beta chain) turned up once. Its matching antigen is unknown. These data come from a study of shared clonotypes between healthy human individuals. Study findings and constraints: Clonotypes shared by all four donors outscored non-shared clonotypes in generation probability.

The CDR3 covers 13 residues. V lost 6 bases and J lost 7, with 15 bases in between. The germline CDR1 and CDR2 sequences are MNHEY and SVGAGI. Study processing details: In the immunoSEQ data, sequences were junction-only and lacked quality scores, so filtering differed. Clones were read by immunoSEQ multiplex PCR, and TCRdb kept only the in-frame ones, dropping some. V, J and clone size are those of that table, while D and trimming were read from the DNA. This table holds roughly 2.2 million clones, just over 90% found once. Into CD45RA+ naive and CD45RA-negative memory subsets, the CD4+ cells were split.

Specimen: naive CD4+ T cells from PBMCs. Indicated subset: CD45RA+ positively selected. V and J are TRBV6-5 and TRBJ1-2; D unresolved. This TCR was recovered from a young man in good health. Some clones in this sample may be carry-over from other donors' samples. CDR3: CASSQVGRIGYTF. The CDR3 DNA follows: TGTGCCAGCAGCCAAGTCGGGAGGATTGGCTACACCTTC.